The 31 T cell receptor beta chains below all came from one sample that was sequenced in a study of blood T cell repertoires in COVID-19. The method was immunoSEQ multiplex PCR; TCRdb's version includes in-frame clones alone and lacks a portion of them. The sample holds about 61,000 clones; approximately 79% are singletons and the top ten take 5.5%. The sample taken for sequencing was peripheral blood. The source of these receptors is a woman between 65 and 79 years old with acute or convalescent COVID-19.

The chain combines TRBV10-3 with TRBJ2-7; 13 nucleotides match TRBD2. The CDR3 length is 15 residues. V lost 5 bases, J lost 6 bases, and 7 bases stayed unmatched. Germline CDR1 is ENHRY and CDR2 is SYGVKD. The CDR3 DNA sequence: TGTGCCATCAGTCTGGGACTAGCGGGGCGCGTCGAGCAGTACTTC. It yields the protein CAISLGLAGRVEQYF.

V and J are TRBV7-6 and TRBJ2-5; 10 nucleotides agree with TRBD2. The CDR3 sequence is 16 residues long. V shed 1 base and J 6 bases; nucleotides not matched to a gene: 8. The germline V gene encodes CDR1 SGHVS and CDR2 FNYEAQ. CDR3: CASSLGVAGGLKTQYF. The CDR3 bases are TGTGCCAGCAGCTTAGGAGTAGCGGGGGGTTTGAAGACCCAGTACTTC.

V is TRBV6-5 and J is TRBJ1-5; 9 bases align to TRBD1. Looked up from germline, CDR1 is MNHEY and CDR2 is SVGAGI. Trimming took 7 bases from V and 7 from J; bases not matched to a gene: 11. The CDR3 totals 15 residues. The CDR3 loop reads CASNPGQGRGQPQHF. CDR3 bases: TGTGCCAGCAATCCGGGACAGGGACGGGGGCAGCCCCAGCATTTT.

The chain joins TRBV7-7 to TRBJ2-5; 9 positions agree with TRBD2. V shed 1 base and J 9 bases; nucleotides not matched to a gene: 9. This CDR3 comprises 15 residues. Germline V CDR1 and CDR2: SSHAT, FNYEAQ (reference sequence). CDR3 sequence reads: CASSLGVAGVGAQYF. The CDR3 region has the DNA TGTGCCAGCAGCTTAGGGGTAGCGGGGGTCGGAGCCCAGTACTTC.

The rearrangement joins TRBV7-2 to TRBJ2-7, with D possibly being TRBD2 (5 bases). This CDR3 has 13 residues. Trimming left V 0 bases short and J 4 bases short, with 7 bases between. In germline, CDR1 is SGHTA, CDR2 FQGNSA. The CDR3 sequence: CASSLAGRYEQYF. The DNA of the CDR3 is TGTGCCAGCAGCTTAGCGGGGAGATACGAGCAGTACTTC. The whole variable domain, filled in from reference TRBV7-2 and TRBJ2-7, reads GAGVSQSPSNKVTEKGKDVELRCDPISGHTALYWYRQSLGQGLEFLIYFQGNSAPDKSGLPSDRFSAERTGGSVSTLTIQRTQQEDSAVYLCASSLAGRYEQYFGPGTRLTVT.

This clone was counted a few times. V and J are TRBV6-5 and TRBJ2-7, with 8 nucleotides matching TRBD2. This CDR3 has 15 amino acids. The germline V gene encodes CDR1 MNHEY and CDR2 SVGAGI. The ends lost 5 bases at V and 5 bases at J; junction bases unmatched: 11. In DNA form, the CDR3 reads TGTGCCAGCAGTAGGCAGCGGGGGCCTCTCCACGAGCAGTACTTC. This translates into CASSRQRGPLHEQYF.

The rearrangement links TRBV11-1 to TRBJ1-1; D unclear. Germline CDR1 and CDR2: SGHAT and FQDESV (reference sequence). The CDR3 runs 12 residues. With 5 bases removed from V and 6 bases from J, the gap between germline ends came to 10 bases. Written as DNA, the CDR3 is TGTGCCAGCAGCCGGGATGGAGCTGAAGCTTTCTTT. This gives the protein CASSRDGAEAFF. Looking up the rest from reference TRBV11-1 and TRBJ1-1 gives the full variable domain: EAEVAQSPRYKITEKSQAVAFWCDPISGHATLYWYRQILGQGPELLVQFQDESVVDDSQLPKDRFSAERLKGVDSTLKIQPAELGDSAMYLCASSRDGAEAFFGQGTRLTVV.

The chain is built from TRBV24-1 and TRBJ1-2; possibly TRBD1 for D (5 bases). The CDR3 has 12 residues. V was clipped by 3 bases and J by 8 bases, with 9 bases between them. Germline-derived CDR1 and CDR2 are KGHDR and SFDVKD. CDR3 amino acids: CATSDTGVGYTF. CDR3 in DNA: TGTGCCACCAGTGATACAGGTGTCGGCTACACCTTC.

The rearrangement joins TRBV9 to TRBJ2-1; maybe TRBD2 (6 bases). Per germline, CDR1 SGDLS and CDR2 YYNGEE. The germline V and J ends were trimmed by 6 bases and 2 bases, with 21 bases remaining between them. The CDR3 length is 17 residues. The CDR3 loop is CASTREIRTDPYNEQFF. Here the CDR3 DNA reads TGTGCCAGCACGCGGGAAATTAGGACCGACCCCTACAATGAGCAGTTCTTC.

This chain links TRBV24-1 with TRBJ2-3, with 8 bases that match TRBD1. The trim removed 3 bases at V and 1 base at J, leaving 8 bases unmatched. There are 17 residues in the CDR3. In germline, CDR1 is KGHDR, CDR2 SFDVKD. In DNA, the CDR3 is TGTGCCACCAGTGATCGCTCGACAGGGGCCCGCACAGATACGCAGTATTTT. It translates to CATSDRSTGARTDTQYF.

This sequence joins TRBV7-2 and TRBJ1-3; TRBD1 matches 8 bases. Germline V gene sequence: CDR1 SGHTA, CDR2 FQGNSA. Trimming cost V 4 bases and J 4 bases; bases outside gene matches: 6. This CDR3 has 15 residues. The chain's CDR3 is CASSSGQVLGNTIYF. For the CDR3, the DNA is TGTGCCAGCAGCTCGGGACAGGTCTTAGGAAACACCATATATTTT.

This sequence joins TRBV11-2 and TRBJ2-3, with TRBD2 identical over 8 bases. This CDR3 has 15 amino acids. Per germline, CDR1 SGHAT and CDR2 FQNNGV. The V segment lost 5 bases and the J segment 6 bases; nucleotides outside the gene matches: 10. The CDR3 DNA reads TGTGCCAGCAGCCCGCGGGGGGCGCCTGAGGATACGCAGTATTTT. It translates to CASSPRGAPEDTQYF.

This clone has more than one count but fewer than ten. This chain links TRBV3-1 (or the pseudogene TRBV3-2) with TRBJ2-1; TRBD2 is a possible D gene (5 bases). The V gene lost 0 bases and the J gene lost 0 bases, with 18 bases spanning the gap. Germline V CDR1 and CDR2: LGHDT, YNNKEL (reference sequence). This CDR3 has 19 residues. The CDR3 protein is CASSQDLSGRLRSYNEQFF. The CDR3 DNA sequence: TGTGCCAGCAGCCAAGATCTGAGCGGAAGGCTTCGCTCCTACAATGAGCAGTTCTTC.

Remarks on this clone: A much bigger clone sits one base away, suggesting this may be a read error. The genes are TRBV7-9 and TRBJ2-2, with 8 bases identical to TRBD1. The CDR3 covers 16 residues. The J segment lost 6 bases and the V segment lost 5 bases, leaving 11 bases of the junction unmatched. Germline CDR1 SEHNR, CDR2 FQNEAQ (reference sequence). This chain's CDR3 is CASSGAGGVGAGELFF. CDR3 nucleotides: TGTGCCAGCAGCGGGGCAGGGGGCGTCGGGGCCGGGGAGCTGTTTTTT.

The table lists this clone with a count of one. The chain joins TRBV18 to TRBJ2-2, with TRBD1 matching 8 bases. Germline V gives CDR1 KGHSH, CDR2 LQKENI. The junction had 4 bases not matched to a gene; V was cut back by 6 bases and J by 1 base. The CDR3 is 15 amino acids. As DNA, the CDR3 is TGTGCCAGCTCCTCAGGGACAGGGAACACCGGGGAGCTGTTTTTT. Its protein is CASSSGTGNTGELFF. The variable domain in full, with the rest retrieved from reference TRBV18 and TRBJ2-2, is NAGVMQNPRHLVRRRGQEARLRCSPMKGHSHVYWYRQLPEEGLKFMVYLQKENIIDESGMPKERFSAEFPKEGPSILRIQQVVRGDSAAYFCASSSGTGNTGELFFGEGSRLTVL.

CDR3 DNA: TGCGCCAGCAGCCCGACTAGTTCCCATGAGCAGTTCTTC. This sequence encodes CASSPTSSHEQFF. This chain links TRBV5-1 with TRBJ2-1, with a possible D match to TRBD2 (6 bases). From germline, CDR1 is SGHRS and CDR2 YFSETQ. V was shortened by 4 bases and J by 8 bases, with 13 bases between the two germline ends. The CDR3 totals 13 residues.

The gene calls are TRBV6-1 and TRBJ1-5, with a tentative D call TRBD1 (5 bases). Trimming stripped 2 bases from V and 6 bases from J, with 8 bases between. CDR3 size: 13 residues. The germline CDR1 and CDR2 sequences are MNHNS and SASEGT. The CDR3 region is CASSERGGQPQHF. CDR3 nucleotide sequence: TGTGCCAGCAGTGAACGGGGGGGTCAGCCCCAGCATTTT.

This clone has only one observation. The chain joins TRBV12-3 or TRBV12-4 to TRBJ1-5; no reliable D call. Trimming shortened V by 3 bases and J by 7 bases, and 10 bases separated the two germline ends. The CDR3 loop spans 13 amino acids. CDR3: CASSLANSQPQHF. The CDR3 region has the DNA TGTGCCAGCAGTTTGGCGAATAGCCAGCCCCAGCATTTT.

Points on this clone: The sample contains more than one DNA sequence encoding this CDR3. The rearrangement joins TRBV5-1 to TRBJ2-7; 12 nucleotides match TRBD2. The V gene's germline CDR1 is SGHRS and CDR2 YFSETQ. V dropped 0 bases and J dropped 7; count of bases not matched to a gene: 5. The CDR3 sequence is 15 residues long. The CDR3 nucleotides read TGCGCCAGCAGCTTGGCTAGCGGGGGGGCTTGGGAGCAGTACTTC. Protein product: CASSLASGGAWEQYF.

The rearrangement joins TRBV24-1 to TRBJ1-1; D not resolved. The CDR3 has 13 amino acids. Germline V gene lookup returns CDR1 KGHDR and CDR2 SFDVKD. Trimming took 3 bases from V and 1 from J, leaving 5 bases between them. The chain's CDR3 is CATSDPGNTEAFF. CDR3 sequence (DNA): TGTGCCACCAGTGATCCAGGGAACACTGAAGCTTTCTTT.

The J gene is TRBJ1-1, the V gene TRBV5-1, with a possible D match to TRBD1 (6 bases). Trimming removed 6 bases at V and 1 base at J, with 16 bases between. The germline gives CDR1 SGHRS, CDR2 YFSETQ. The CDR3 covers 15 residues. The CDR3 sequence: CASTVLDSKNTEAFF. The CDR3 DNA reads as TGCGCCAGCACCGTATTGGACAGTAAGAACACTGAAGCTTTCTTT.

CDR3 amino acids: CASSQASGTPGSPLHF. In nucleotides, the CDR3 is TGCGCCAGCAGCCAAGCCTCCGGGACACCAGGGTCACCCCTCCACTTT. This chain connects TRBV4-1 to TRBJ1-6, with a weak D call TRBD1 (6 bases). The V gene lost 1 base and the J gene lost 10 bases, with 17 bases spanning the gap. The germline V gene has CDR1 MGHRA and CDR2 YSYEKL. The CDR3 length is 16 residues.

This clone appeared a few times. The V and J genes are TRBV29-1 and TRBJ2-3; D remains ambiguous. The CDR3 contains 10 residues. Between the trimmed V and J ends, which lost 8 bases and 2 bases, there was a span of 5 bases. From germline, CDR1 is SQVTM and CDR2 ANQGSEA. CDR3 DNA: TGCAGCACAGACACAGATACGCAGTATTTT. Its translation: CSTDTDTQYF.

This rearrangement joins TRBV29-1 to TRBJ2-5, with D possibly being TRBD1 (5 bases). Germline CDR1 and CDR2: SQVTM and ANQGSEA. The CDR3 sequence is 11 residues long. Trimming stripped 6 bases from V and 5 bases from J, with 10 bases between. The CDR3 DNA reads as TGCAGCGTACAGAACAGGGAGACCCAGTACTTC. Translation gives CSVQNRETQYF.

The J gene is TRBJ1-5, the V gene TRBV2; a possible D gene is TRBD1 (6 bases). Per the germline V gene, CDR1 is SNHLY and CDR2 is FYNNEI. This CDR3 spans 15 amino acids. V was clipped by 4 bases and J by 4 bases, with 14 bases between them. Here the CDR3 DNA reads TGTGCCAGCAGTGTAGCTGGGGGCCCTAATCAGCCCCAGCATTTT. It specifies CASSVAGGPNQPQHF. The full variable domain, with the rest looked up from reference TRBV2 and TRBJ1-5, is EPEVTQTPSHQVTQMGQEVILRCVPISNHLYFYWYRQILGQKVEFLVSFYNNEISEKSEIFDDQFSVERPDGSNFTLKIRSTKLEDSAMYFCASSVAGGPNQPQHFGDGTRLSIL.

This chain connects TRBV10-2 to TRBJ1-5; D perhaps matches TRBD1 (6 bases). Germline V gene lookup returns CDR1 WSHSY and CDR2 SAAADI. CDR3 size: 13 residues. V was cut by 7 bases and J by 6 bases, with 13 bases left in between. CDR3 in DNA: TGCGCCAGCACGGGGGGCGAGAGTCAGCCCCAGCATTTT. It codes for CASTGGESQPQHF.

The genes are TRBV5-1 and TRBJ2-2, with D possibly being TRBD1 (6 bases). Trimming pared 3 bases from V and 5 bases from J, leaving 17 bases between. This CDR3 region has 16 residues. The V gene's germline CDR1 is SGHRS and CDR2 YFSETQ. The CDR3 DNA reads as TGCGCCAGCAGCTCGGTTGGGGGCGTCGGAACCGGGGAGCTGTTTTTT. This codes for CASSSVGGVGTGELFF.

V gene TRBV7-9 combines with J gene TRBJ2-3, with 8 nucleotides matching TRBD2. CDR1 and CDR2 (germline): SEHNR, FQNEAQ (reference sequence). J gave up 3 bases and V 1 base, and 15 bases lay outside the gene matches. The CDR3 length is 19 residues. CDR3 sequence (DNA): TGTGCCAGCAGCTTAGGACGCGCTAGCGGGCCATCGGGGACAGATACGCAGTATTTT. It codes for CASSLGRASGPSGTDTQYF. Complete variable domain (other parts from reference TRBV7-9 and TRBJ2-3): DTGVSQNPRHKITKRGQNVTFRCDPISEHNRLYWYRQTLGQGPEFLTYFQNEAQLEKSRLLSDRFSAERPKGSFSTLEIQRTEQGDSAMYLCASSLGRASGPSGTDTQYFGPGTRLTVL.

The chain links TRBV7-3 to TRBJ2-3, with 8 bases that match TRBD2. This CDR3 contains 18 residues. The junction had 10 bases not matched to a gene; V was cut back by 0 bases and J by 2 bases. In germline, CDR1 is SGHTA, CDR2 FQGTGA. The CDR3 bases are TGTGCCAGCAGCTTAACGGTTTCTCGGGGGGGTCCCACAGATACGCAGTATTTT. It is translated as CASSLTVSRGGPTDTQYF.

The DNA for the CDR3 is TGTGCTAGTGGTTTGGGGGACAGAAACAATGAGCAGTTCTTC. Amino acid sequence: CASGLGDRNNEQFF. V is TRBV12-5 and J is TRBJ2-1; the match to TRBD1 covers 7 bases. The V and J ends lost 1 base and 5 bases, in that order; junction bases with no gene match: 2. Germline lookup yields CDR1 LGHNT and CDR2 FRNRAP. The CDR3 runs to 14 residues.

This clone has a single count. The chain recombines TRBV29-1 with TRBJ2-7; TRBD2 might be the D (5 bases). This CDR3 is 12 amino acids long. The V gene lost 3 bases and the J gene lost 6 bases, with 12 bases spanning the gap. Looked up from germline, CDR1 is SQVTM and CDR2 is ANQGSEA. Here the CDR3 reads CSVDQAASEQYF. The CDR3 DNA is TGCAGCGTTGATCAAGCGGCTTCCGAGCAGTACTTC.